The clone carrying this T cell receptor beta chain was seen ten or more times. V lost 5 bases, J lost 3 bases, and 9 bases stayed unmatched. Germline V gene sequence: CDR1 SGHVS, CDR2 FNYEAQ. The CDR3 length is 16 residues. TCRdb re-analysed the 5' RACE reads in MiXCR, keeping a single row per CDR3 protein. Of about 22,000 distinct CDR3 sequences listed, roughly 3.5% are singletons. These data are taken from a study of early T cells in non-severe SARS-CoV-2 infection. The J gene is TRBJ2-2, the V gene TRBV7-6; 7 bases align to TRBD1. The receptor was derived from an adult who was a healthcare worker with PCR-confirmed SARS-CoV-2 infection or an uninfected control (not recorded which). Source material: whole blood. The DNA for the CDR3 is TGTGCCAGCAGCACCGACAGGGTGCGCGACACCGGGGAGCTGTTTTTT. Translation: CASSTDRVRDTGELFF.